This entry lists 13 T cell receptor beta chains sequenced from one sample in a study of T cells in Graves' hyperthyroidism and ophthalmopathy. RNA transcripts provided the source from which TCR beta CDR3 regions were amplified. In the first-round RT-PCR of the TCR CDR3, the HTBI primer set was used. TCRdb re-called the multiplex PCR reads with MiXCR, one entry per CDR3 protein. The repertoire holds around 430,000 distinct CDR3 sequences, 15% seen once, with 32% in the top ten. The sequencing sample was made of blood. These receptors came from a woman aged 25 to 39 with Graves' hyperthyroidism.

This clonotype has ten or more counts. This chain uses TRBV6-2 or TRBV6-3 with TRBJ2-3, with 10 bases lining up with TRBD2. CDR3 length equals 17 residues. CDR1 and CDR2 (germline): MNHEY, SVGEGT. V gave up 0 bases and J gave up 5 bases; unmatched junction bases: 8. CDR3 sequence reads: CASSYSRSAGGGDTQYF. For the CDR3, the DNA is TGTGCCAGCAGTTACTCGAGGTCAGCGGGAGGGGGAGATACGCAGTATTTT.

V gene TRBV2 combines with J gene TRBJ2-7, with TRBD1 identical over 8 bases. CDR1 is SNHLY, CDR2 FYNNEI, per germline. The CDR3 has 14 amino acids. J was trimmed by 6 bases and V by 4 bases; bases with no gene match: 8. CDR3 sequence (DNA): TGTGCCAGCAGTGGGGCGACAGGGGATGGCGAGCAGTACTTC. It specifies CASSGATGDGEQYF.

In its sample, this clonotype was seen a few times. This rearrangement joins TRBV10-3 to TRBJ2-3; 8 nucleotides align to TRBD1. V lost 3 bases to trimming and J lost 5 bases; unmatched junction nucleotides: 4. CDR1 is ENHRY, CDR2 SYGVKD, per germline. The CDR3 sequence is 14 residues long. Written as DNA, the CDR3 is TGTGCCATCAGTGAAACAGGGGGAGGAGATACGCAGTATTTT. Amino acids: CAISETGGGDTQYF.

The table lists this clonotype with many counts. The chain links TRBV7-9 to TRBJ2-5; 7 bases agree with TRBD1. Germline V gene lookup returns CDR1 SEHNR and CDR2 FQNEAQ (reference sequence). This CDR3 comprises 14 residues. V lost 3 bases, J lost 1 base, and 2 bases stayed unmatched. The chain's CDR3 is CASSLRQGQETQYF. The CDR3 nucleotides read TGTGCCAGCAGCTTGCGACAGGGCCAAGAGACCCAGTACTTC.

This clonotype has ten or more counts. This sequence joins TRBV13 and TRBJ2-7; 9 bases fit TRBD2. The CDR3 has 16 amino acids. With 0 bases clipped from V and 0 bases from J, the junction kept 3 bases outside the gene matches. Germline lookup yields CDR1 PRHDT and CDR2 FYEKMQ (reference sequence). The CDR3 spells CASSLGLAGPSYEQYF. CDR3 coding DNA: TGTGCCAGCAGCTTAGGTCTAGCGGGGCCCTCCTACGAGCAGTACTTC.

This chain uses TRBV6-1 with TRBJ2-4; D remains ambiguous. Germline V CDR1 and CDR2: MNHNS, SASEGT. Deletions cut 1 base from V and 1 base from J, with 5 bases between. The CDR3 contains 14 residues. CDR3 sequence: CASSEVGAKNIQYF. CDR3 DNA sequence: TGTGCCAGCAGTGAAGTGGGGGCCAAAAACATTCAGTACTTC.

Worth noting for this clonotype: It may be a read error: a sequence one base away is much more abundant. The chain employs TRBV18 and TRBJ2-1, with D hard to call. CDR1 and CDR2 from the germline V gene are KGHSH and LQKENI. The CDR3 has 15 amino acids. Trimming took off 2 bases at V and 0 bases at J, with 8 bases between the two ends. The CDR3 nucleotides are TGTGCCAGCTCACCATTCTCAAGCTCCTACAATGAGCAGTTCTTC. Translating it yields CASSPFSSSYNEQFF.

This clonotype came up a few times. The chain combines TRBV10-2 with TRBJ1-5; D unclear. Germline CDR1 WSHSY, CDR2 SAAADI. The CDR3 has 14 amino acids. V gave up 7 bases and J gave up 0 bases, with 10 bases separating them. The CDR3 sequence is CASNPTLSNQPQHF. CDR3 bases: TGCGCCAGCAATCCGACCCTTAGCAATCAGCCCCAGCATTTT.

In its sample, this clonotype was seen many times. The DNA for the CDR3 is TGCGCCAGCAGCTCCGCGGGACTAGCGGGGGCTAGTGAGCAGTTCTTC. Translation gives CASSSAGLAGASEQFF. The genes are TRBV5-1 and TRBJ2-1, with 14 bases matching TRBD2. This CDR3 contains 16 residues. Germline CDR1 and CDR2: SGHRS and YFSETQ. With 3 bases clipped from V and 9 bases from J, the junction kept 8 bases outside the gene matches.

This clonotype was found a few times. The chain carries TRBV12-3 or TRBV12-4 and TRBJ1-3; 9 bases are shared with TRBD1. With 6 bases clipped from V and 3 bases from J, the junction kept 12 bases outside the gene matches. This CDR3 has 17 amino acids. The CDR3 nucleotides read TGTGCCAGCAGATCCAACCTGGGACAGGGATTTGGAAACACCATATATTTT. Translation: CASRSNLGQGFGNTIYF.

This chain connects TRBV10-3 to TRBJ2-5; TRBD1 matches at 12 bases. The CDR3 loop spans 13 amino acids. The V gene's germline CDR1 is ENHRY and CDR2 SYGVKD. The J segment lost 14 bases and the V segment lost 6 bases, leaving 10 bases of the junction unmatched. The CDR3 DNA is TGTGCCATCAGGGTACCCGGGACAGGGGGCGGATACTTC. This sequence encodes CAIRVPGTGGGYF.

V gene TRBV2 combines with J gene TRBJ1-1; D call uncertain. Trimming pared 5 bases from V and 5 bases from J, leaving 9 bases between. The CDR3 has 12 amino acids. Germline CDR1 is SNHLY and CDR2 is FYNNEI. The CDR3 DNA reads as TGTGCCAGCAGTTCGGGCAGAACTGAAGCTTTCTTT. Protein sequence: CASSSGRTEAFF.

This clonotype was counted ten times or more. J is TRBJ1-1 and V is TRBV12-3 or TRBV12-4; possible D gene TRBD1, 6 bases. This CDR3 has 14 residues. V shed 5 bases and J shed 4 bases, with 14 bases lying between them. The DNA of the CDR3 is TGTGCCAGCAGTCCCTGGGACACCAGCACTGAAGCTTTCTTT. Its translation: CASSPWDTSTEAFF.